This note documents a single TCR beta chain sequence. Its antigen is still unknown. No base qualities exist here, and no much larger clone lies one base off it. The intended sense of this specimen's time point label: cells obtained before transplantation from donor or recipient. CD3+CD4+ and CD3+CD8+ populations were FACS-sorted from unstimulated pre-transplant donor and recipient cells taken from spleen or lymph nodes. V is trimmed back by 3 bases and J by 3 bases, and the junction contains 11 bases that no gene match accounts for. Including the terminal cysteine and phenylalanine, the CDR3 comprises 17 residues. Kept here is only the CDR3 DNA, which spans 51 bases and is read in frame from base 1. The germline V gene provides CDR1 SGHRS and CDR2 YFSETQ. This specimen belongs to a study of graft-versus-host responses after intestinal transplantation (dated by TCRdb to 2020 to 2022). Some background on the complete study: Recipients received multivisceral, liver-intestinal, or isolated intestinal transplants. Every recipient was given anti-thymocyte globulin induction, then maintenance tacrolimus and steroids for about three years. After intestinal transplantation, graft-versus-host and host-versus-graft alloreactive T cell clones in the graft, circulation and bone marrow were tracked using bulk TCR-beta CDR3 sequencing. To identify alloreactive clones, pre-transplant mixed lymphocyte reaction products were sequenced and then compared with unstimulated pre-transplant donor and recipient T cells. Of the roughly 26 intestinal transplant recipients enrolled in the cohort, one of whom was a retransplant, a few patients without pretransplant specimens were excluded. A peak of at least 4% donor T cells among recipient peripheral blood mononuclear cells was the definition used for donor T cell macrochimerism. Samples from a few later patients were sequenced in-house on an Illumina MiSeq with MiXCR processing rather than by the commercial service. The paper's findings and limits, for the study overall: Conclusions were limited by the relatively low number and heterogeneity of intestinal transplant patients. Early after transplant, peak levels of circulating GvH clones were associated with declines in HvG clones. GvH clones were detected in recipient bone marrow, and some appeared earlier in ileal mucosa or blood, consistent with an intestinal mucosal origin. Patients with donor T cell macrochimerism had high GvH to HvG T cell clonal ratios in their allografts.

Libraries were built with the immunoSEQ multiplex PCR assay. For most patients, genomic DNA was isolated with the Qiagen DNeasy Blood and Tissue Kit and shipped frozen to Adaptive Biotechnologies for TCR sequencing. Adaptive Biotechnologies carried out high-throughput TCR-beta CDR3 sequencing of genomic DNA for most patients. On the study's bioinformatics: TCR sequencing data for 18 patients were retrieved from Adaptive's ImmunoSEQ software; a few other patients were processed with MiXCR and VDJtools. To correct CD4 versus CD8 sorting errors, any sequence found in both subsets at a frequency ratio below 5:1 was removed. CDR3 nucleotide sequences shared by donor and recipient were removed because the origin of these sequences could not be assigned. Alloreactive clones required at least 2-fold expansion over unstimulated cells and minimum CFSE-low frequency of 0.002% (template counts) or 0.001% (read counts). A clone was considered mappable if detected in the sequenced pre-transplant spleen, lymph node, or MLR CFSE-low populations of the donor or recipient. The cumulative frequency of alloreactive clones was calculated as a percentage of all sequences, weighted by copy number. Not all clones reach the TCRdb copy of this immuneACCESS table, which keeps in-frame sequences only. Checked studies attribute under half of the gap to unresolved V genes and leave the rest unexplained. D and trimming were read from the DNA, whereas the V and J calls and clone size are those reported in that table. This sample has under 95,000 clones in its table, and around 89% of those were observed once. In total, the top ten clones hold nearly 2.5% of the sample.

The TCR sequence derives from a human donor who received an intestinal transplant. The sequence links TRBV5-1 to TRBJ1-1; the junction holds 10 bases that match TRBD1. The sequences come from unstimulated CD8+ T cells sorted from spleen or lymph node cells, collected before intestinal transplant. The sequence in DNA is TGCGCCAGCAGCTACGCCGGGACAGGGGAGGAGGACACTGAAGCTTTCTTT. The resulting protein is CASSYAGTGEEDTEAFF. The entire variable domain, with the stretches around the CDR3 drawn from the reference TRBV5-1 and TRBJ1-1 proteins, is KAGVTQTPRYLIKTRGQQVTLSCSPISGHRSVSWYQQTPGQGLQFLFEYFSETQRNKGNFPGRFSGRQFSNSRSEMNVSTLELGDSALYLCASSYAGTGEEDTEAFFGQGTRLTVV.